These 20 T cell receptor beta chains came from one sample sequenced in a study of Ad26.COV2.S vaccination and SARS-CoV-2 variants. Treatment given: roughly 20 received Ad26.COV2.S at low or high dose, single or two shots; about 5 received placebo; per-sample allocation not given. Sampling occurred on day 63 after the first vaccine or placebo injection. The protocol was immunoSEQ multiplex PCR, while the TCRdb copy is restricted to in-frame clones and leaves out a portion. This table has 430,000 or so clones, about nine tenths appearing once. Specimen: peripheral blood, collected in a trial of Ad26.COV2.S vaccine versus placebo. All receptors come from a person between 18 and 65 years old who received the Ad26.COV2.S COVID-19 vaccine or a placebo.

The V call is TRBV28, the J call TRBJ2-7, with 8 positions matching TRBD2. Germline assignment: CDR1 MDHEN and CDR2 SYDVKM. Trimming at V came to 6 bases and at J to 3 bases, leaving 7 bases not matched to a gene. This CDR3 has 14 residues. CDR3 coding DNA: TGTGCCAGCAGCCCAGTAGCGGGGCTCTACGAGCAGTACTTC. Residues: CASSPVAGLYEQYF.

The rearrangement joins TRBV7-2 to TRBJ2-4, with 7 bases that match TRBD2. V lost 0 bases, J lost 8 bases, and 4 bases stayed unmatched. From germline, CDR1 is SGHTA and CDR2 FQGNSA. The CDR3 runs to 14 residues. The CDR3 region is CASSLAGGPDIQYF. As DNA, the CDR3 is TGTGCCAGCAGCTTAGCGGGAGGGCCCGACATTCAGTACTTC.

The rearrangement links TRBV5-1 to TRBJ2-1; 11 bases agree with TRBD2. This CDR3 is built from 16 residues. Trimming at V came to 4 bases and at J to 1 base, leaving 4 bases not matched to a gene. CDR1 SGHRS and CDR2 YFSETQ come from the germline V gene. The CDR3 DNA sequence: TGCGCCAGCAGCCCACTAGCGGGAGTATCCTACAATGAGCAGTTCTTC. Translated, it gives CASSPLAGVSYNEQFF.

V is TRBV25-1 and J is TRBJ2-1; no firm D call. V was cut by 4 bases and J by 8 bases, with 12 bases left in between. CDR3 length equals 13 residues. Germline loops: CDR1 MGHDK, CDR2 SYGVNS. The CDR3: CASSASRQDEQFF. For the CDR3, the DNA is TGTGCCAGCAGTGCTTCTAGGCAGGATGAGCAGTTCTTC.

The genes are TRBV4-2 and TRBJ1-2, with TRBD1 as a possible D gene (6 bases). V was pared by 4 bases and J by 4 bases, with 16 bases between. Germline V CDR1 and CDR2: LGHNA, YNFKEQ. CDR3 length equals 15 residues. The CDR3 DNA reads as TGTGCCAGCAGCCGGGATTACAGGGATGTCTATGGCTACACCTTC. Translation: CASSRDYRDVYGYTF.

The chain couples TRBV2 to TRBJ1-1; 8 bases fit TRBD1. V was pared by 6 bases and J by 4 bases, with 7 bases of the junction left unmatched. Germline values: CDR1 SNHLY, CDR2 FYNNEI. This CDR3 has 14 amino acids. Here the CDR3 reads CASRSGTGITEAFF. The CDR3 bases are TGTGCCAGCAGATCCGGGACAGGTATCACTGAAGCTTTCTTT.

The chain employs TRBV15 and TRBJ1-5, with 7 bases aligning to TRBD1. The CDR3 length is 15 residues. Germline values: CDR1 LNHNV, CDR2 YYDKDF (reference sequence). Trimming took 3 bases from V and 4 from J; bases not matched to a gene: 6. The CDR3 DNA is TGTGCCACCAGCAGTGGCCGGGACAGAAATCAGCCCCAGCATTTT. Protein sequence: CATSSGRDRNQPQHF.

The chain combines TRBV19 with TRBJ1-1, with D tentatively TRBD1 (6 bases). Trimming shortened V by 3 bases and J by 6 bases, and 14 bases separated the two germline ends. Germline V gene lookup returns CDR1 LNHDA and CDR2 SQIVND (reference sequence). The CDR3 is made up of 14 amino acids. The CDR3 DNA is TGTGCCAGTAGTATGGGGGGCCGGTTGGCTGAAGCTTTCTTT. This codes for CASSMGGRLAEAFF.

The sample holds one count of this clone. The chain is built from TRBV27 and TRBJ2-1; D uncertain. V was clipped by 4 bases and J by 5 bases, with 12 bases between them. CDR3 length: 14 residues. Germline CDR1 reads MNHEY; CDR2 reads SMNVEV (reference sequence). The CDR3 bases are TGTGCCAGCAGTTCACCGATGCGTGACAATGAGCAGTTCTTC. Translation: CASSSPMRDNEQFF.

V gene TRBV30 combines with J gene TRBJ1-1, with unresolved D. Between the trimmed V and J ends, which lost 5 bases and 8 bases, there was a span of 15 bases. The CDR3 runs to 12 residues. The germline CDR1 and CDR2 sequences are GTSNPN and SVGIG (reference sequence). The CDR3 region has the DNA TGTGCCTGGCAAGCCGGACTTTGGGAAGCTTTCTTT. Its translation is CAWQAGLWEAFF.

This sequence joins TRBV28 and TRBJ2-7; 7 bases fit TRBD2. This CDR3 is built from 16 residues. With 1 base clipped from V and 0 bases from J, the junction kept 6 bases outside the gene matches. CDR1 MDHEN and CDR2 SYDVKM come from the germline V gene. This CDR3 reads CASSLSSAGSSYEQYF. In DNA form, the CDR3 reads TGTGCCAGCAGTTTATCGTCAGCGGGATCCTCCTACGAGCAGTACTTC.

This clone was counted only a few times. This rearrangement joins TRBV7-7 to TRBJ2-2; 8 bases map to TRBD1. The V segment lost 3 bases and the J segment 9 bases; nucleotides outside the gene matches: 9. The CDR3 length is 15 residues. Per the germline V gene, CDR1 is SSHAT and CDR2 is FNYEAQ (reference sequence). Here the CDR3 DNA reads TGTGCCAGCAGCTTTTCCCAGGGGGCGGATAGGGAGCTGTTTTTT. Amino acid sequence: CASSFSQGADRELFF.

The chain is built from TRBV29-1 and TRBJ2-1, with TRBD2 as a possible D gene (6 bases). Trimming removed 2 bases at V and 0 bases at J, with 11 bases between. Germline V CDR1 and CDR2: SQVTM, ANQGSEA. The CDR3 has 15 residues. The CDR3 coding sequence is TGCAGCGTTGAATCGATTAGCGGCTCCTACAATGAGCAGTTCTTC. This gives the protein CSVESISGSYNEQFF.

This chain joins TRBV15 and TRBJ2-7, with 9 bases aligning to TRBD2. The CDR3 covers 15 residues. V lost 0 bases to trimming and J lost 2 bases; unmatched junction nucleotides: 2. The germline V gene has CDR1 LNHNV and CDR2 YYDKDF (reference sequence). The CDR3 here is CATSREAGGTYEQYF. DNA of the CDR3: TGTGCCACCAGCAGAGAAGCGGGAGGCACCTACGAGCAGTACTTC. Combining the CDR3 with reference TRBV15 and TRBJ2-7 gives the whole variable domain DAMVIQNPRYQVTQFGKPVTLSCSQTLNHNVMYWYQQKSSQAPKLLFHYYDKDFNNEADTPDNFQSRRPNTSFCFLDIRSPGLGDTAMYLCATSREAGGTYEQYFGPGTRLTVT.

The chain couples TRBV12-3 or TRBV12-4 to TRBJ2-3; D call uncertain. Trimming shortened V by 2 bases and J by 5 bases, and 8 bases separated the two germline ends. The CDR3 has 13 residues. CDR3 sequence (DNA): TGTGCCAGCAGTTTATTAGCCGGAGATACGCAGTATTTT. Protein: CASSLLAGDTQYF.

The rearrangement links TRBV2 to TRBJ1-2, with 8 positions matching TRBD1. The CDR3 sequence is 13 residues long. After removal of 6 bases from V and 3 bases from J, the junction contained 3 bases not matched to a gene. CDR1 and CDR2 from the germline V gene are SNHLY and FYNNEI. The CDR3 loop reads CASRKQGDYGYTF. The CDR3, as DNA: TGTGCCAGCAGAAAACAGGGGGACTATGGCTACACCTTC.

The chain carries TRBV6-6 and TRBJ2-7; D possibly corresponds to TRBD1 (7 bases). Trimming shortened V by 10 bases and J by 0 bases, and 13 bases separated the two germline ends. The CDR3 is 13 residues long. Germline CDR1 and CDR2: MNHNY and SVGAGI (reference sequence). CDR3 residues: CATAQGGSYEQYF. In DNA, the CDR3 is TGTGCCACGGCTCAGGGGGGCTCCTACGAGCAGTACTTC.

The V gene is TRBV5-1, the J gene TRBJ1-4; 8 bases map to TRBD1. CDR3 size: 13 residues. After removal of 4 bases from V and 14 bases from J, the junction contained 10 bases not matched to a gene. The germline CDR1 and CDR2 sequences are SGHRS and YFSETQ. The CDR3 sequence: CASSIGQGQELFF. The CDR3, as DNA: TGCGCCAGCAGCATCGGACAGGGTCAAGAGCTGTTTTTT.

The CDR3 reads CASSMHRGRNEQFF. The DNA of the CDR3 is TGTGCCAGTAGTATGCACAGGGGGCGGAATGAGCAGTTCTTC. The chain uses TRBV19 and TRBJ2-1; 9 nucleotides agree with TRBD1. The CDR3 runs to 14 residues. After removal of 3 bases from V and 7 bases from J, the junction contained 4 bases not matched to a gene. Germline V lookup: CDR1 LNHDA, CDR2 SQIVND (reference sequence).

The chain carries TRBV28 and TRBJ2-7, with D possibly being TRBD2 (5 bases). CDR1 and CDR2 (germline): MDHEN, SYDVKM. This CDR3 region has 16 residues. Trimming took 2 bases from V and 0 from J, leaving 14 bases between them. The chain's CDR3 is CASSLGLLGSSYEQYF. In DNA form, the CDR3 reads TGTGCCAGCAGTTTAGGGCTGCTAGGGAGCTCCTACGAGCAGTACTTC.